Sequencing of this T cell receptor beta chain was carried out in a study of OX40 agonist ivuxolimab in advanced cancers. Study details: Patients with hepatocellular carcinoma, melanoma, renal cell or head and neck cancer made up the dose-escalation patients. Past anti-PD-1, anti-PD-L1 or anti-CTLA-4 therapy was accepted, and 40% had received some.

The CDR3 is made up of 13 amino acids. Germline values: CDR1 LGHNA, CDR2 YNFKEQ. V was trimmed by 3 bases and J by 3 bases, leaving 6 bases between them. Remarks on this clone: Its target is not known.

The repertoire was sequenced with immunoSEQ multiplex PCR; TCRdb's copy has only in-frame clones and lacks some. The sample contains about 19,000 clones, around 80% of which appear only once. Study results and limitations: At 0.1 to 3.0 mg/kg, CD4+ and CD8+ blood T cells expanded clonally by week 6. Expanded clones belonging to CD8+ T cells outnumbered, on average, those of CD4+.

The sequence was collected from an adult with an advanced solid tumor such as melanoma, head and neck, liver or kidney cancer. This chain joins TRBV4-2 and TRBJ1-5, with D hard to call. The sample here was CD4+ or CD8+ T cells sorted from blood, taken in a trial of the OX40 agonist ivuxolimab. Written as DNA, the CDR3 is TGTGCCAGCAGCCATGAACACAATCAGCCCCAGCATTTT. It specifies CASSHEHNQPQHF.